This record looks at one TCR beta chain sequence and its context. Its recognized antigen is unknown. No clone much larger than this one lies a single base away; base qualities are absent. Preparation of the library involved RACE. The sequencer listed for this sample is NextSeq 500. Library preparation attached unique molecular identifiers to individual cDNA molecules for quantitative, reproducible TCR counting. Each blood RNA sample was used to sequence both TCR alpha and TCR beta chains. As for how the authors treated the data: A median of roughly 98,000 TCRs per sample was observed, with a range of about 23,224 to 690,600. V, J and CDR3 annotation of the TCR reads was performed with the Decombinator software suite. For the PS versus PT1 abundance plots, all samples were subsampled to the same number of TCRs (28,000). Expanded TCRs were defined as absent before sensitization and observed at least eight times at the 2-week time point. The raw public data were reprocessed by TCRdb itself: fastp quality trimming at Q25, MiXCR clonotype calling, in-frame beta chains only. CDR3 protein sequences are deduplicated, and each keeps its most common genes and DNA. It is TCRdb's table, rather than the study itself, that gives the V and J calls and clone size. The sample profile shows around 71,000 distinct CDR3 sequences; 9.8% of them were found once. The top ten clonotypes cover approximately 3% of the sample.

This sample was included in a study of human T cells and chemical hapten exposure (dated by TCRdb to the early 2020s). Background on the whole study: For sensitization, 2% DPC in acetone was applied to an approximately 2 cm by approximately 2 cm area of upper inner arm skin. Weekly therapeutic DPC doses were additionally applied to the scalp of patients throughout the roughly 22-week study period. Patch testing was performed on the upper back with Finn chambers containing 0.01% DPC, and the patch tests were scored after 6 days according to International Contact Dermatitis Research Group standards. Alopecia areata with under or over 50% scalp involvement, alopecia totalis and alopecia universalis were represented in the patient cohort, which was mostly female. The libraries were sequenced as a pool, and the TCR yield per sample differed mostly because of small variations in library volumes within the pool. This study followed changes in the peripheral blood TCR repertoire in vivo during primary and secondary sensitization of alopecia patients to the hapten diphenylcyclopropenone (DPC). Blood samples were taken from patients before sensitization (week 0) and then at 2, 6 and about 24 weeks after DPC sensitization. Blood for TCR sequencing was provided by twenty-nine alopecia patients at one to four time points (pre-sensitization, 2, 6 and 24 weeks).

The intended sense of this specimen's time point label: patch test 1, 2 weeks after DPC sensitization. The treatment or condition label, as the study defines it: therapeutic diphenylcyclopropenone sensitization with weekly scalp DPC. At each patch-test visit, blood was drawn before the patch test was applied. Patients were eligible if aged 18 to 70, diagnosed with alopecia and judged suitable for DPC therapy, and pregnant patients were excluded. Total RNA was isolated from unfractionated whole blood collected in Tempus Blood RNA tubes. Compared with germline, V lacks 1 base and J lacks 5 bases; bases without a gene match: 4. From cysteine to phenylalanine, the CDR3 is 14 amino acids long. The DNA shown is the 42-base CDR3, in frame from base 1. For CDR1 and CDR2, the germline V gene lists SGHAT and FQNNGV. The study at large found these results: DPC sensitization did not change how many TCRs were above 1 in 1000 frequency, and no evidence was found of alterations in global repertoire structure. Repeated subsampling changed both the strength of the expansion versus patch-test correlation and the threshold at which that correlation became significant. The number of PT1 expanded TCRs positively correlated with patch test score, significant at thresholds 8, 16 and 32 but not 4. Expanded TCRs formed significantly more large CDR3 similarity clusters than pre-sensitization or healthy control sets, consistent with antigen-driven responses. Because every patient had alopecia, a presumed autoimmune disease, the patients' immune response might differ from that of healthy individuals.

The receptor comes from a middle-aged woman with alopecia areata. Some clones in this sample may be carry-over from other donors' samples. Sequenced here: whole blood, sampled in connection with sensitization to the hapten diphenylcyclopropenone (DPC). The sequence links TRBV11-2 to TRBJ1-2, with 7 middle bases fitting TRBD1. The CDR3 in this case is CASSLGRGQYGYTF. The base sequence is TGTGCCAGCAGCTTAGGGAGGGGGCAGTATGGCTACACCTTC.